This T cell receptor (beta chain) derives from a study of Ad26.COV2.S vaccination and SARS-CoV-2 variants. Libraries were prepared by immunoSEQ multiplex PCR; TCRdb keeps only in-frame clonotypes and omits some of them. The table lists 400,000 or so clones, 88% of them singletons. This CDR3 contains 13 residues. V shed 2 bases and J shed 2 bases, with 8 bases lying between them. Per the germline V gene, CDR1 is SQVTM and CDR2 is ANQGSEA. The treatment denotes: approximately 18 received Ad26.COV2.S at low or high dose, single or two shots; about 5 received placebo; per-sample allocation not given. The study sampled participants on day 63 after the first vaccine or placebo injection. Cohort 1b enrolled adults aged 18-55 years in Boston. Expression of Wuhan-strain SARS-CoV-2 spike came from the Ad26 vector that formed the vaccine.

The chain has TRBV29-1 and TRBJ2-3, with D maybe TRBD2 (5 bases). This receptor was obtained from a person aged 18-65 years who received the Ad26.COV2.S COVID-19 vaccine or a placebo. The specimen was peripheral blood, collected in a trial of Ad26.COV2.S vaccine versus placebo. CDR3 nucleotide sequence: TGCAGCGTTGAAAGCGGTAACACAGATACGCAGTATTTT. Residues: CSVESGNTDTQYF.